The clone carrying this T cell receptor (beta chain) has at least ten counts. This entry comes from a study of identical twins. Unique molecular identifiers were present on the cDNA, and a universal primer site came from template switching. MiXCR, run by TCRdb on the 5' RACE reads, gives a single entry per CDR3 protein. The table has approximately 680,000 distinct CDR3 sequences, under 8.5% seen once. CDR1 and CDR2 (germline): LNHNV, YYDKDF (reference sequence). Trimming removed 8 bases from V and 3 bases from J, with 17 bases in between. The CDR3 is made up of 14 amino acids. These data were likewise used in another study, on yellow fever vaccine responses in identical twins.

The sample comprised PBMCs. The receptor was derived from a woman between 18 and 30 years old in good health. The chain employs TRBV15 and TRBJ2-7; D is uncertain. The CDR3 bases are TGTGCCACCTCAAACAAGGGTCAGGTCTACGAGCAGTACTTC. This translates into CATSNKGQVYEQYF.